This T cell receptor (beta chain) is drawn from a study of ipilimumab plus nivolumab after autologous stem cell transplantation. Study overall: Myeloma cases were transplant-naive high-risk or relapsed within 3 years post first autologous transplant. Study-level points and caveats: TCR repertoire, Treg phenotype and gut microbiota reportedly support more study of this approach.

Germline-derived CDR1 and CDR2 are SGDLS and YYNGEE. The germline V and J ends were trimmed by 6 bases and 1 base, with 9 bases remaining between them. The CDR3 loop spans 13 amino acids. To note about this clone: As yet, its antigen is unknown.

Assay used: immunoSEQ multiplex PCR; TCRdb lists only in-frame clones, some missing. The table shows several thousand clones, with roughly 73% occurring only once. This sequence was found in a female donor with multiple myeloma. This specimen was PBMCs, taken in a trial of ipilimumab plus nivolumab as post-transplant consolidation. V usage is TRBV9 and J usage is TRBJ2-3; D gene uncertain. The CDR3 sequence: CASNPGGTDTQYF. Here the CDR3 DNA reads TGTGCCAGCAATCCGGGTGGCACAGATACGCAGTATTTT.